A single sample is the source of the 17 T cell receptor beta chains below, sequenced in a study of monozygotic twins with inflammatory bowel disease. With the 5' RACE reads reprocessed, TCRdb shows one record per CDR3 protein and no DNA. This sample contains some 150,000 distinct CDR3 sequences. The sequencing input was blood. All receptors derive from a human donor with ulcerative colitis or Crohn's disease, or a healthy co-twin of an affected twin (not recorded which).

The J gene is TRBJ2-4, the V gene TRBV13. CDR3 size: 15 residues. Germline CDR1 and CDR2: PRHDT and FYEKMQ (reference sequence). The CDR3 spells CASSLSSKAKNIQYF.

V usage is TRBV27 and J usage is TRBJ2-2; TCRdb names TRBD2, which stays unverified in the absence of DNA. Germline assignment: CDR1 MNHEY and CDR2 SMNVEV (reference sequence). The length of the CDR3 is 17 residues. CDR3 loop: CASGSRGLAGGTGELFF.

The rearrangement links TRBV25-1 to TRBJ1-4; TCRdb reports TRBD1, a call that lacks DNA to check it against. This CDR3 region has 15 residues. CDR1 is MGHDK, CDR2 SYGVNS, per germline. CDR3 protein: CASSDSTRANEKLFF.

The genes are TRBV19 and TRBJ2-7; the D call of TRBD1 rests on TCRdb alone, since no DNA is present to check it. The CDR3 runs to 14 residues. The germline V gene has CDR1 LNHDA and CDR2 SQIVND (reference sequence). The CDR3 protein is CASSRTGPRREQYF.

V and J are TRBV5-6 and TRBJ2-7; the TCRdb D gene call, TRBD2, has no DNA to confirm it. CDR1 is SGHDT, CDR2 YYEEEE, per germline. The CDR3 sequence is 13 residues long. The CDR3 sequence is CASSLLGTAEQYF.

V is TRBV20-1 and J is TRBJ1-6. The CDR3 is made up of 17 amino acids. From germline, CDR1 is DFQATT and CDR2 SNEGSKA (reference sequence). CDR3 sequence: CSARDRNDHSYNSPLHF.

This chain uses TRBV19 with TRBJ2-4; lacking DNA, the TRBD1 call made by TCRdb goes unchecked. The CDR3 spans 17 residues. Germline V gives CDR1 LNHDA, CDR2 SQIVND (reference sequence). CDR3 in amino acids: CASTQEGTGGTKNIQYF.

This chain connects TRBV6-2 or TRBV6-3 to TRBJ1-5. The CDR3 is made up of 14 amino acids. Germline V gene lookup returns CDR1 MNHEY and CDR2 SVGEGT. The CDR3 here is CASSSDIFYQPQHF.

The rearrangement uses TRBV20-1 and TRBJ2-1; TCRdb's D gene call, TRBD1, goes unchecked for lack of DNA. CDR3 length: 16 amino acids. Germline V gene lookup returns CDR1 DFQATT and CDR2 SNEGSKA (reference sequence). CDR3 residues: CSARDSPQGVYNEQFF.

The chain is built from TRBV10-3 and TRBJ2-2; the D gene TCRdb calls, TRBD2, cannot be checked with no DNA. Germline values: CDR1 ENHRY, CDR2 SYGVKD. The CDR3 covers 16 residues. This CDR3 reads CAITPTSGVSTGELFF.

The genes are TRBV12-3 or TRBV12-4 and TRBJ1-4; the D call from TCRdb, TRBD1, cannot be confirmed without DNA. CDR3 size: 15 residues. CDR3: CASSQTGTLDEKLFF.

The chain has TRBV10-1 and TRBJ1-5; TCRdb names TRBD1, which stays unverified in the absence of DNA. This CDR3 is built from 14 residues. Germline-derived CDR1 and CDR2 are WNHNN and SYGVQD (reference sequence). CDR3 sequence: CASSLLGGYQPQHF.

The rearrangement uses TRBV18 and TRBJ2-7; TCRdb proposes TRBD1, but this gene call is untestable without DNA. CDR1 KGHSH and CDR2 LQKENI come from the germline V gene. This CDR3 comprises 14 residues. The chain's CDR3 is CASSADSLSYEQYF.

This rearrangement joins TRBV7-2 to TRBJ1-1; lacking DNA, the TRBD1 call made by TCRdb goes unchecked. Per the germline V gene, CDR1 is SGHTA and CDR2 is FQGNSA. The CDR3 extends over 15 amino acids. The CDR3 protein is CASSLYYGGGTEAFF.

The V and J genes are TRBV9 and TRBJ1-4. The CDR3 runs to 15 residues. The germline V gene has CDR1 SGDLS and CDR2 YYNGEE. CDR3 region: CASSVSAYGDEKLFF.

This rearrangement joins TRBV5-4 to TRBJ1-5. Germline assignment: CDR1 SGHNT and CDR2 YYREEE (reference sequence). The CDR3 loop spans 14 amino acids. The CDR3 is CASTRYNSNQPQHF.

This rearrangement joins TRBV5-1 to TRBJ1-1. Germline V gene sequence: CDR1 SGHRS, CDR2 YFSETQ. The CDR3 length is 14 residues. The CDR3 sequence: CASSLSQGGTEAFF.